The 12 T cell receptor beta chains given below trace back to one sample, sequenced in a study of T-cell memory formation after mild COVID-19. MiXCR, applied by TCRdb to the 5' RACE reads, yields one record per CDR3 protein. This table holds about 240,000 distinct CDR3 sequences, around 10% found once. The sample was PBMCs or a T cell subset sorted from them (not recorded which). The receptors come from a man between 18 and 35 years old who had mild COVID-19 (a few samples of this study predate the infection). Cell type and time point are not known.

The V and J genes are TRBV27 and TRBJ1-1; possible D gene TRBD1, 6 bases. The ends were cut back, 2 bases at V and 1 base at J, with 14 bases in the middle. Germline CDR1 reads MNHEY; CDR2 reads SMNVEV (reference sequence). There are 16 residues in the CDR3. This CDR3 is CASSLQQGIQNTEAFF. CDR3 DNA: TGTGCCAGCAGTTTACAGCAGGGGATTCAGAACACTGAAGCTTTCTTT.

This clonotype was seen more than once but under ten times. The chain's CDR3 is CASSAHKGSTYEQYF. In nucleotides, the CDR3 is TGTGCCAGCAGCGCCCACAAGGGGTCCACCTACGAGCAGTACTTC. The chain couples TRBV9 to TRBJ2-7, with D maybe TRBD1 (5 bases). This CDR3 contains 15 residues. Per the germline V gene, CDR1 is SGDLS and CDR2 is YYNGEE. V was clipped by 3 bases and J by 2 bases, with 15 bases between them.

This clonotype appeared a few times. The J gene is TRBJ2-5, the V gene TRBV7-2; the D gene is possibly TRBD2 (6 bases). CDR3 length: 14 residues. Trimming took off 6 bases at V and 1 base at J, with 12 bases between the two ends. Germline V gene data show CDR1 as SGHTA and CDR2 as FQGNSA. For the CDR3, the DNA is TGTGCCAGCAGACCTCTCGGGGGCCAAGAGACCCAGTACTTC. It codes for CASRPLGGQETQYF.

This clonotype was counted a few times. The rearrangement uses TRBV7-8 and TRBJ2-3; 7 nucleotides match TRBD2. The V gene's germline CDR1 is SGHVS and CDR2 FQNEAQ. J lost 0 bases, V lost 6 bases, and 6 bases had no gene match. The CDR3 contains 15 residues. CDR3 DNA: TGTGCCAGCAGGGGGAGGGAGGCTAGCACAGATACGCAGTATTTT. Amino acid sequence: CASRGREASTDTQYF. The whole variable domain, remainder taken from reference TRBV7-8 and TRBJ2-3, is GAGVSQSPRYKVAKRGQDVALRCDPISGHVSLFWYQQALGQGPEFLTYFQNEAQLDKSGLPSDRFFAERPEGSVSTLKIQRTQQEDSAVYLCASRGREASTDTQYFGPGTRLTVL.

In its sample, this clonotype was seen a few times. This chain connects TRBV7-9 to TRBJ2-1; TRBD2 aligns across 11 bases. The V and J ends lost 1 base and 4 bases, in that order; junction bases with no gene match: 6. The CDR3 contains 17 residues. Germline lookup yields CDR1 SEHNR and CDR2 FQNEAQ (reference sequence). The CDR3 DNA is TGTGCCAGCAGCTTAGAACTAGCGGGGGAGATTTACAATGAGCAGTTCTTC. Residues: CASSLELAGEIYNEQFF.

This clonotype was observed a few times. The chain links TRBV20-1 to TRBJ2-1; 9 bases are shared with TRBD2. V lost 0 bases, J lost 4 bases, and 7 bases stayed unmatched. This CDR3 region has 16 residues. Germline assignment: CDR1 DFQATT and CDR2 SNEGSKA (reference sequence). In DNA, the CDR3 is TGCAGTGCTAGAGATGATTGGGCGGGGGGGTACAATGAGCAGTTCTTC. Translation: CSARDDWAGGYNEQFF.

At least ten counts were recorded for this clonotype. The J gene is TRBJ2-2, the V gene TRBV6-1; D remains unclear. V dropped 7 bases and J dropped 2 bases, with 11 bases sitting between them. Germline V gene lookup returns CDR1 MNHNS and CDR2 SASEGT. This CDR3 has 14 amino acids. The CDR3 loop is CASISGSNTGELFF. As DNA, the CDR3 is TGTGCCAGCATCTCAGGCAGCAACACCGGGGAGCTGTTTTTT.

This clonotype appeared a few times. CDR3 in DNA: TGTGCCAGTCGCCTCAGGGCGAACACTGAAGCTTTCTTT. Residues: CASRLRANTEAFF. This chain joins TRBV19 and TRBJ1-1, with a tentative D call TRBD1 (5 bases). The germline CDR1 and CDR2 sequences are LNHDA and SQIVND (reference sequence). The CDR3 spans 13 residues. The V and J ends lost 8 bases and 1 base respectively, with 11 bases between them.

This clonotype was seen a few times. J is TRBJ1-1 and V is TRBV5-1; the D is unclear. The CDR3 sequence is 15 residues long. Germline assignment: CDR1 SGHRS and CDR2 YFSETQ. Trimming removed 4 bases at V and 7 bases at J, with 20 bases between. The CDR3 region is CASSLIGGRTDEAFF. As DNA, the CDR3 is TGCGCCAGCAGCCTTATCGGAGGGCGAACGGATGAAGCTTTCTTT.

This clonotype was seen more than once but under ten times. The V gene is TRBV5-1, the J gene TRBJ2-7; no definite D call. The CDR3 has 13 residues. Trimming cost V 0 bases and J 7 bases, with 11 bases left between them. Germline CDR1 and CDR2: SGHRS and YFSETQ. The CDR3 is CASSLEFSLEQYF. For the CDR3, the DNA is TGCGCCAGCAGCTTGGAATTTTCCCTGGAGCAGTACTTC.

The V and J genes are TRBV5-1 and TRBJ1-1; D is unresolved. Germline V CDR1 and CDR2: SGHRS, YFSETQ. This CDR3 region has 13 residues. CDR3 DNA: TGCGACAGTGCTTTGGCAGAGAACACTGAAGCTTTCTTT. Translated, it gives CDSALAENTEAFF.

The table lists this clonotype with a few counts. J is TRBJ1-5 and V is TRBV12-3 or TRBV12-4; D unresolved. V was shortened by 5 bases and J by 4 bases, with 6 bases between the two germline ends. The length of the CDR3 is 12 residues. The chain's CDR3 is CASSPQNQPQHF. The CDR3 DNA follows: TGTGCCAGCAGTCCTCAGAATCAGCCCCAGCATTTT.